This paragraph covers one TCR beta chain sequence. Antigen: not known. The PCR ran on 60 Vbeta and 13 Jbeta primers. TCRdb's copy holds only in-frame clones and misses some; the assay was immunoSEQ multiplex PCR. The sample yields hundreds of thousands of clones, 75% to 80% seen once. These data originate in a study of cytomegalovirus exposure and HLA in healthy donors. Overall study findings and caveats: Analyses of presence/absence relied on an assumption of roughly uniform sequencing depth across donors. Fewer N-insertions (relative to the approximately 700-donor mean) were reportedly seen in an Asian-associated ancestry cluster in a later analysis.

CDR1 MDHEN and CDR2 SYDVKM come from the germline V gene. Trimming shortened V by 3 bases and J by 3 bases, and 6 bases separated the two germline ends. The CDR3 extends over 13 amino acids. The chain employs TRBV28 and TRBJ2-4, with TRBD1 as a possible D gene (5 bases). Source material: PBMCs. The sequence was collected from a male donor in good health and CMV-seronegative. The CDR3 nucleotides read TGTGCCAGCAGTTTTGACAGCAAAAACATTCAGTACTTC. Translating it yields CASSFDSKNIQYF. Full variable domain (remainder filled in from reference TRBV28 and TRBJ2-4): DVKVTQSSRYLVKRTGEKVFLECVQDMDHENMFWYRQDPGLGLRLIYFSYDVKMKEKGDIPEGYSVSREKKERFSLILESASTNQTSMYLCASSFDSKNIQYFGAGTRLSVL.